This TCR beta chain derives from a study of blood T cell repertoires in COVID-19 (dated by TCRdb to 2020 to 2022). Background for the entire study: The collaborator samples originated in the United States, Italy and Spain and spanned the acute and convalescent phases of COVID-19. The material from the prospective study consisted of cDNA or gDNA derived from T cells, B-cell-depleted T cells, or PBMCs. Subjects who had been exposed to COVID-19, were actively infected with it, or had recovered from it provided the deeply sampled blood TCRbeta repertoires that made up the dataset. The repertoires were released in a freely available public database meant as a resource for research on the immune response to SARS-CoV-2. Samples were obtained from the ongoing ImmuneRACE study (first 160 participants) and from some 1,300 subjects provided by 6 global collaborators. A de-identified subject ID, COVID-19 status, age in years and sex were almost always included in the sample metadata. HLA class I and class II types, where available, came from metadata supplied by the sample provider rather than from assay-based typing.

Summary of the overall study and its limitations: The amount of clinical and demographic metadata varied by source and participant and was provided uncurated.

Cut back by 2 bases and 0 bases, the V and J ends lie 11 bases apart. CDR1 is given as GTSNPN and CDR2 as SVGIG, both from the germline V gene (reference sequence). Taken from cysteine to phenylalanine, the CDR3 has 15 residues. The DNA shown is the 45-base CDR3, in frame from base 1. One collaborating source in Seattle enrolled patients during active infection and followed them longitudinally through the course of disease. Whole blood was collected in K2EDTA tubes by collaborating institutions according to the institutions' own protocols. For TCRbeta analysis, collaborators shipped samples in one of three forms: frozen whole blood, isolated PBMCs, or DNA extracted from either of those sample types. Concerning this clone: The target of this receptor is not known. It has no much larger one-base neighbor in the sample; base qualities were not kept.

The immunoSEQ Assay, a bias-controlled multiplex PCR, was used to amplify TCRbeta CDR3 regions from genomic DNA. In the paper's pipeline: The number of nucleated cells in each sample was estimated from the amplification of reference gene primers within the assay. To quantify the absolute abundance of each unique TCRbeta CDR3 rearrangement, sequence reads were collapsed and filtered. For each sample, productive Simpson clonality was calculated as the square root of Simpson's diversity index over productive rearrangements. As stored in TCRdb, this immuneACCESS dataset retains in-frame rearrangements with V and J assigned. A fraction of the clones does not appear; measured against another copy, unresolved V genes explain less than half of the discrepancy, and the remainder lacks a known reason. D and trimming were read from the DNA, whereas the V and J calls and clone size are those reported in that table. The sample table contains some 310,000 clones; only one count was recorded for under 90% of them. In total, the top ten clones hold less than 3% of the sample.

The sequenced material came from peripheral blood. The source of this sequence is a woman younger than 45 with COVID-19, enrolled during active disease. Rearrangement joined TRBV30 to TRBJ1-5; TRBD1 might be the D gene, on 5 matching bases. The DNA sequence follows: TGTGCCTGGAGTTTGGGGACTAATAGCAATCAGCCCCAGCATTTT. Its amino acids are CAWSLGTNSNQPQHF.